The clone carrying this T cell receptor (beta chain) has a count of ten or more. Its target is unknown. TCRdb reprocessed the RT-PCR reads with MiXCR, giving one entry per CDR3 protein. Seen here are about 520,000 distinct CDR3 sequences, approximately 6.9% observed once, and the top ten hold 13%. The CDR3 runs 14 residues. Germline CDR1 SGHVS, CDR2 FQNEAQ. Trimming took 5 bases from V and 5 from J; bases not matched to a gene: 7. This sample was taken from a study of response to subunit inactivated influenza vaccine. Study-level results: Few additional T cells are recruited per seasonal influenza vaccination, authors suggested.

The input for sequencing was PBMCs from blood, taken around 25 months after vaccination. The sequence was collected from a man aged 50-75 years who received an inactivated influenza vaccine. V is TRBV7-8 and J is TRBJ2-7; 9 positions agree with TRBD1. CDR3: CASSPRTGANEQYF. The CDR3 region has the DNA TGTGCCAGCAGCCCCCGGACAGGGGCAAACGAGCAGTACTTC.